The 26 T cell receptor beta chains presented below share a single source sample, sequenced in a study of CD8 T cells in Susac syndrome. Random hexamers were used to reverse transcribe roughly 0.45 to 1 ug of RNA. TCRdb re-called the immunoSEQ multiplex PCR reads with MiXCR, one entry per CDR3 protein. This table holds 150,000 to 200,000 distinct CDR3 sequences, around 96% found once. Sequencing used CD8+ T cells from PBMCs. The receptors were sampled from a human donor with multiple sclerosis.

The chain joins TRBV28 to TRBJ2-1; D unresolved. This CDR3 has 15 residues. Germline V gene lookup returns CDR1 MDHEN and CDR2 SYDVKM. The germline V and J ends were trimmed by 2 bases and 9 bases, with 17 bases remaining between them. CDR3 sequence: CASSLLAIGLGEQFF. CDR3 nucleotides: TGTGCCAGCAGTTTACTGGCTATTGGGTTGGGTGAGCAGTTCTTC.

The chain is built from TRBV29-1 and TRBJ2-7; D ambiguous. Germline V gene lookup returns CDR1 SQVTM and CDR2 ANQGSEA. V was shortened by 0 bases and J by 3 bases, with 6 bases between the two germline ends. The CDR3 sequence is 12 residues long. CDR3 DNA: TGCAGCGTTGAAGATCCGATCTACGAGCAGTACTTC. This codes for CSVEDPIYEQYF.

This chain links TRBV27 with TRBJ2-4, with TRBD1 as a possible D gene (5 bases). Per germline, CDR1 MNHEY and CDR2 SMNVEV (reference sequence). Trimming shortened V by 6 bases and J by 3 bases, and 15 bases separated the two germline ends. The CDR3 has 15 residues. CDR3 nucleotide sequence: TGTGCCAGCAGCAAATTAGACAGTTTCAAAAACATTCAGTACTTC. Translation gives CASSKLDSFKNIQYF.

The chain employs TRBV6-5 and TRBJ2-1; D call uncertain. The V gene's germline CDR1 is MNHEY and CDR2 SVGAGI. With 5 bases removed from V and 0 bases from J, the gap between germline ends came to 11 bases. The CDR3 consists of 15 residues. The CDR3 sequence: CASSTYLSSYNEQFF. The CDR3 DNA sequence: TGTGCCAGCAGTACCTACCTGAGCTCCTACAATGAGCAGTTCTTC.

CDR3 DNA sequence: TGTGCCAGCCGATTTACGGAAGTTGATGGCTACACCTTC. Protein: CASRFTEVDGYTF. The rearrangement links TRBV6-5 to TRBJ1-2; D uncertain. The CDR3 has 13 residues. The germline V and J ends were trimmed by 8 bases and 6 bases, with 16 bases remaining between them. CDR1 MNHEY and CDR2 SVGAGI come from the germline V gene.

The chain has TRBV5-6 and TRBJ2-7, with TRBD2 matching 7 bases. CDR1 SGHDT and CDR2 YYEEEE come from the germline V gene. V shed 4 bases, J shed 0 bases, and the junction held 4 bases outside the gene matches. The CDR3 is made up of 14 amino acids. CDR3 nucleotide sequence: TGTGCCAGCAGCAGCAGCGGGGTCTCCTACGAGCAGTACTTC. Its protein product is CASSSSGVSYEQYF.

The genes are TRBV27 and TRBJ2-5, with 7 bases aligning to TRBD2. Germline CDR1 and CDR2: MNHEY and SMNVEV (reference sequence). The CDR3 spans 14 residues. The junction had 5 bases not matched to a gene; V was cut back by 3 bases and J by 4 bases. The CDR3 DNA reads as TGTGCCAGCAGTTTGGGGGGGAGACGAGAGACCCAGTACTTC. Translation: CASSLGGRRETQYF.

The chain links TRBV29-1 to TRBJ2-2, with D unresolved. CDR3 size: 12 residues. V dropped 4 bases and J dropped 6 bases, with 9 bases sitting between them. Germline CDR1 SQVTM, CDR2 ANQGSEA. The CDR3, as DNA: TGCAGCGTTGTTGATCAGCCCGGGGAGCTGTTTTTT. It codes for CSVVDQPGELFF.

The chain has TRBV3-1 and TRBJ2-3, with TRBD2 identical over 14 bases. The germline gives CDR1 LGHDT, CDR2 YNNKEL (reference sequence). V trimming: 0 bases; J trimming: 4 bases; junction bases outside the gene matches: 6. The CDR3 has 18 amino acids. The DNA of the CDR3 is TGTGCCAGCAGCCAAGATGGGGGACTAGCGGGAGATGCAGATACGCAGTATTTT. Encoded protein: CASSQDGGLAGDADTQYF.

The chain employs TRBV20-1 and TRBJ1-5; D not resolved. Germline V CDR1 and CDR2: DFQATT, SNEGSKA (reference sequence). Trimming shortened V by 4 bases and J by 5 bases, and 9 bases separated the two germline ends. This CDR3 spans 12 amino acids. Written as DNA, the CDR3 is TGCAGTGCTATGAGGTGGGATCAGCCCCAGCATTTT. As protein: CSAMRWDQPQHF.

This chain connects TRBV29-1 to TRBJ2-1; D remains ambiguous. There are 18 residues in the CDR3. Trimming removed 1 base at V and 0 bases at J, with 19 bases between. Germline CDR1 is SQVTM and CDR2 is ANQGSEA. The CDR3, as DNA: TGCAGCGTTGAAGGTGCGGAAGACACAAGGAGCTCCTACAATGAGCAGTTCTTC. It is translated as CSVEGAEDTRSSYNEQFF.

The rearrangement links TRBV24-1 to TRBJ2-2, with 7 bases matching TRBD1. Germline V lookup: CDR1 KGHDR, CDR2 SFDVKD. V gave up 4 bases and J gave up 7 bases; unmatched junction bases: 5. This CDR3 comprises 14 residues. The CDR3, as DNA: TGTGCCACCAGTGAAGCAGGGGGTAACGGGGAGCTGTTTTTT. The encoded protein is CATSEAGGNGELFF.

The CDR3 region has the DNA TGTGCCAGCAGTTCCGCCGGGACAGGGGGATCACCCCTCCACTTT. This gives the protein CASSSAGTGGSPLHF. This chain joins TRBV6-5 and TRBJ1-6, with 11 bases identical to TRBD1. Germline CDR1 reads MNHEY; CDR2 reads SVGAGI. The length of the CDR3 is 15 residues. The V and J ends lost 4 bases and 10 bases, in that order; junction bases with no gene match: 6.

In this sample, this clonotype turned up a few times. V is TRBV12-3 or TRBV12-4 and J is TRBJ2-7, with D possibly being TRBD2 (5 bases). CDR3 size: 13 residues. The ends were cut back, 3 bases at V and 2 bases at J, with 8 bases in the middle. CDR3 sequence: CASSFAGAYEQYF. The CDR3 nucleotides are TGTGCCAGCAGTTTTGCCGGGGCCTACGAGCAGTACTTC.

The chain recombines TRBV12-3 or TRBV12-4 with TRBJ2-1; TRBD2 is a possible D gene (6 bases). This CDR3 is built from 14 residues. Trimming shortened V by 6 bases and J by 0 bases, and 9 bases separated the two germline ends. The CDR3 loop reads CASRLGGSYNEQFF. The CDR3 nucleotides read TGTGCCAGCAGACTCGGGGGCTCCTACAATGAGCAGTTCTTC.

The V gene is TRBV15, the J gene TRBJ2-1; D is tentatively TRBD1 or TRBD2 (5 bases each). Deletions cut 5 bases from V and 7 bases from J, with 21 bases between. The germline CDR1 and CDR2 sequences are LNHNV and YYDKDF (reference sequence). This CDR3 contains 16 residues. The DNA for the CDR3 is TGTGCCACCAGCGTAAGTAGACGGCCAGAGGGGAATGAGCAGTTCTTC. As protein: CATSVSRRPEGNEQFF.

This rearrangement joins TRBV11-2 to TRBJ2-1; D possibly corresponds to TRBD1 (6 bases). Germline-derived CDR1 and CDR2 are SGHAT and FQNNGV. The CDR3 is made up of 14 amino acids. V dropped 5 bases and J dropped 6 bases, with 14 bases sitting between them. CDR3 residues: CASSTQPRGNEQFF. CDR3 nucleotide sequence: TGTGCCAGCAGCACCCAACCCAGGGGCAATGAGCAGTTCTTC. Full variable domain (rest looked up from reference TRBV11-2 and TRBJ2-1): EAGVAQSPRYKIIEKRQSVAFWCNPISGHATLYWYQQILGQGPKLLIQFQNNGVVDDSQLPKDRFSAERLKGVDSTLKIQPAKLEDSAVYLCASSTQPRGNEQFFGPGTRLTVL.

This rearrangement joins TRBV7-9 to TRBJ1-2; possible D gene TRBD1, 5 bases. This CDR3 has 13 amino acids. Germline V CDR1 and CDR2: SEHNR, FQNEAQ (reference sequence). V was shortened by 7 bases and J by 2 bases, with 11 bases between the two germline ends. The CDR3 protein is CASIGDGNYGYTF. CDR3 DNA sequence: TGTGCCAGCATCGGGGACGGGAACTATGGCTACACCTTC.

The chain is built from TRBV28 and TRBJ2-1; 10 nucleotides align to TRBD2. CDR1 and CDR2 from the germline V gene are MDHEN and SYDVKM. The CDR3 is 16 residues long. V lost 3 bases to trimming and J lost 5 bases; unmatched junction nucleotides: 7. The CDR3 loop reads CASSLLTSGVNNEQFF. The CDR3 DNA sequence: TGTGCCAGCAGTTTGTTAACTAGCGGGGTGAACAATGAGCAGTTCTTC. Filled out from reference TRBV28 and TRBJ2-1, the complete variable domain reads DVKVTQSSRYLVKRTGEKVFLECVQDMDHENMFWYRQDPGLGLRLIYFSYDVKMKEKGDIPEGYSVSREKKERFSLILESASTNQTSMYLCASSLLTSGVNNEQFFGPGTRLTVL.

This clonotype was detected a few times. The DNA of the CDR3 is TGCGCCAGCAGCCCGGGACTAGCGGCGGATACGCAGTATTTT. This translates into CASSPGLAADTQYF. This chain uses TRBV5-1 with TRBJ2-3; 11 nucleotides align to TRBD2. CDR3 length: 14 residues. V shed 4 bases and J 6 bases; nucleotides not matched to a gene: 4. Per the germline V gene, CDR1 is SGHRS and CDR2 is YFSETQ.

V gene TRBV3-1 combines with J gene TRBJ2-5, with D uncertain. The V and J ends lost 0 bases and 2 bases respectively, with 10 bases between them. The CDR3 consists of 15 residues. CDR1 is LGHDT, CDR2 YNNKEL, per germline (reference sequence). The CDR3 DNA follows: TGTGCCAGCAGCCAAGATTTGACTGCACAAGAGACCCAGTACTTC. Translating it yields CASSQDLTAQETQYF.

CDR3 sequence reads: CASGFTDKSTEAFF. The CDR3 region has the DNA TGTGCTAGTGGTTTCACGGACAAGTCGACTGAAGCTTTCTTT. J is TRBJ1-1 and V is TRBV12-5, with TRBD1 as a possible D gene (5 bases). This CDR3 is 14 amino acids long. With 3 bases removed from V and 5 bases from J, the gap between germline ends came to 13 bases. Germline V gives CDR1 LGHNT, CDR2 FRNRAP.

This chain joins TRBV15 and TRBJ2-7; 11 nucleotides align to TRBD1. V lost 5 bases and J lost 4; bases outside the gene matches: 7. Per the germline V gene, CDR1 is LNHNV and CDR2 is YYDKDF (reference sequence). The CDR3 totals 15 residues. The CDR3, as DNA: TGTGCCACCAGCTCGCGCCGGGACAGGGGGTACGAGCAGTACTTC. Translation gives CATSSRRDRGYEQYF.

V is TRBV7-9 and J is TRBJ2-2, with TRBD2 matching over 13 bases. The germline gives CDR1 SEHNR, CDR2 FQNEAQ (reference sequence). V lost 5 bases to trimming and J lost 5 bases; unmatched junction nucleotides: 11. This CDR3 is 18 amino acids long. Here the CDR3 DNA reads TGTGCCAGCAGCACCCCCAGGACTAGCGGGGGTATGACCGGGGAGCTGTTTTTT. This gives the protein CASSTPRTSGGMTGELFF.

A single count supports this clonotype. V and J are TRBV29-1 and TRBJ2-3; 9 positions agree with TRBD1. The CDR3 extends over 13 amino acids. Trimming cost V 7 bases and J 1 base; bases outside gene matches: 3. Germline loops: CDR1 SQVTM, CDR2 ANQGSEA. For the CDR3, the DNA is TGCAGCGCAAGGGACAGGGGCACAGATACGCAGTATTTT. Its protein product is CSARDRGTDTQYF.

The V gene is TRBV9, the J gene TRBJ2-3; D perhaps matches TRBD2 (6 bases). CDR1 SGDLS and CDR2 YYNGEE come from the germline V gene. The CDR3 loop spans 16 amino acids. V lost 4 bases, J lost 3 bases, and 18 bases lay in between. For the CDR3, the DNA is TGTGCCAGCAGCACGGGCCTCGGGGACTTGACAGATACGCAGTATTTT. Protein sequence: CASSTGLGDLTDTQYF.